This T cell receptor (beta chain) is drawn from a study of blood T cell repertoires in COVID-19. Sequenced by immunoSEQ multiplex PCR; TCRdb stores in-frame clones only, minus some. The sample contains about 250,000 clones, 86% of which appear only once. CDR1 is WNHNN and CDR2 is SYGVQD in the germline V gene (reference sequence). Unmatched junction bases numbered 6, after V lost 2 bases and J lost 2 bases. This CDR3 spans 18 amino acids. V gene TRBV10-1 combines with J gene TRBJ2-4; 13 bases are shared with TRBD2. The clonotype was recovered from a woman over 75 with COVID-19, enrolled during active disease. The specimen sequenced was peripheral blood. CDR3 amino acids: CASSEITSGGATKNIQYF. The CDR3 bases are TGCGCCAGCAGTGAGATCACTAGCGGGGGGGCAACCAAAAACATTCAGTACTTC.